Below are 30 T cell receptor beta chains sequenced from a single sample in a study of shared clonotypes between healthy human individuals. TCRdb's copy holds only in-frame clones and misses some; the assay was immunoSEQ multiplex PCR. The sample includes millions of clones, more than 85% of them seen just once. Naive CD8 cells comprised CD45RO-negative, CCR7-positively selected cells, excluding terminally differentiated effector memory CD45RA+ cells. The material sequenced was naive CD8+ T cells from PBMCs. The receptors shown here come from a man aged 18 to 29 in good health. Some clones in this sample may be carry-over from other donors' samples.

The chain combines TRBV28 with TRBJ1-2; the match to TRBD1 covers 10 bases. Germline lookup yields CDR1 MDHEN and CDR2 SYDVKM. V shed 6 bases, J shed 1 base, and the junction held 5 bases outside the gene matches. The CDR3 contains 15 residues. The CDR3 coding sequence is TGTGCCAGCAGGATGGGGACAGGGGTTAACTATGGCTACACCTTC. Translated: CASRMGTGVNYGYTF.

Comment on this clone: This CDR3 is also generated by other DNA sequences in the sample. This rearrangement joins TRBV27 to TRBJ2-7; D might be TRBD1 (6 bases). Trimming shortened V by 4 bases and J by 1 base, and 8 bases separated the two germline ends. Germline loops: CDR1 MNHEY, CDR2 SMNVEV (reference sequence). This CDR3 is 13 amino acids long. The CDR3 DNA follows: TGTGCCAGCAGTTGGGGGCAGTCCTACGAGCAGTACTTC. Translating gives CASSWGQSYEQYF.

The chain couples TRBV27 to TRBJ1-4; perhaps TRBD1 as D (6 bases). Germline V gives CDR1 MNHEY, CDR2 SMNVEV (reference sequence). The CDR3 runs to 15 residues. V was shortened by 5 bases and J by 2 bases, with 12 bases between the two germline ends. The CDR3 loop reads CASSAYRVTNEKLFF. CDR3 nucleotide sequence: TGTGCCAGCAGTGCCTACAGGGTCACTAATGAAAAACTGTTTTTT.

The genes are TRBV6-7 and TRBJ2-4, with 16 bases lining up with TRBD2. TRBV6-7 is annotated as an ORF whose role is uncertain. The CDR3 has 20 amino acids. V was pared by 6 bases and J by 3 bases, with 14 bases of the junction left unmatched. The DNA of the CDR3 is TGTGCCAGCAGCCCCCGGTCGGGACTAGCGGGAGGGCGGGGCAAAAACATTCAGTACTTC. Translated: CASSPRSGLAGGRGKNIQYF.

The table lists this clone with a few counts. The chain recombines TRBV19 with TRBJ1-1, with unresolved D. CDR1 is LNHDA, CDR2 SQIVND, per germline (reference sequence). The CDR3 contains 14 residues. With 4 bases removed from V and 0 bases from J, the gap between germline ends came to 9 bases. The chain's CDR3 is CASSTYQVNTEAFF. As DNA, the CDR3 is TGTGCCAGTAGTACATACCAGGTGAACACTGAAGCTTTCTTT.

The chain uses TRBV7-6 and TRBJ2-1; a weak D match, TRBD2 (6 bases). This CDR3 is built from 15 residues. Per the germline V gene, CDR1 is SGHVS and CDR2 is FNYEAQ. Trimming pared 1 base from V and 0 bases from J, leaving 7 bases between. As DNA, the CDR3 is TGTGCCAGCAGCTTAGACGGGAGCTCCTACAATGAGCAGTTCTTC. Protein sequence: CASSLDGSSYNEQFF.

The genes are TRBV29-1 and TRBJ1-5; 7 nucleotides agree with TRBD1. CDR3 length equals 14 residues. Germline assignment: CDR1 SQVTM and CDR2 ANQGSEA. Germline trimming cut 5 bases from V and 2 bases from J; bases unmatched to any gene: 6. CDR3 bases: TGCAGCGTTTCCTGGGACAGCCGCAATCAGCCCCAGCATTTT. Encoded protein: CSVSWDSRNQPQHF. Looking up the rest from reference TRBV29-1 and TRBJ1-5 gives the full variable domain: SAVISQKPSRDICQRGTSLTIQCQVDSQVTMMFWYRQQPGQSLTLIATANQGSEATYESGFVIDKFPISRPNLTFSTLTVSNMSPEDSSIYLCSVSWDSRNQPQHFGDGTRLSIL.

The chain joins TRBV7-6 to TRBJ2-3; 12 nucleotides match TRBD2. Unmatched junction bases numbered 3, after V lost 5 bases and J lost 3 bases. CDR3 length: 15 residues. CDR1 and CDR2 (germline): SGHVS, FNYEAQ. The DNA for the CDR3 is TGTGCCAGCAGCCGGACTAGCGGGGAGACAGATACGCAGTATTTT. It is translated as CASSRTSGETDTQYF.

The V gene is TRBV29-1, the J gene TRBJ1-3, with D tentatively TRBD1 (6 bases). CDR1 and CDR2 (germline): SQVTM, ANQGSEA. The CDR3 is 13 residues long. Trimming took off 6 bases at V and 6 bases at J, with 15 bases between the two ends. CDR3 nucleotide sequence: TGCAGCGTCTGGACAGTGAAGGAAAACACCATATATTTT. Its protein is CSVWTVKENTIYF.

This chain connects TRBV27 to TRBJ2-2; D not resolved. CDR1 is MNHEY, CDR2 SMNVEV, per germline (reference sequence). This CDR3 contains 14 residues. Trimming removed 6 bases from V and 0 bases from J, with 8 bases in between. The CDR3 nucleotides read TGTGCCAGCAGATGGAAGACGAACACCGGGGAGCTGTTTTTT. As protein: CASRWKTNTGELFF.

V gene TRBV30 combines with J gene TRBJ2-5; D is perhaps TRBD1 or TRBD2 (5 bases each). Trimming removed 1 base at V and 2 bases at J, with 14 bases between. The CDR3 contains 15 residues. Per the germline V gene, CDR1 is GTSNPN and CDR2 is SVGIG (reference sequence). This CDR3 is CAWSDSRDRQETQYF. Written as DNA, the CDR3 is TGTGCCTGGAGTGACTCCCGGGACCGACAAGAGACCCAGTACTTC.

J is TRBJ2-7 and V is TRBV7-8, with a weak D call TRBD2 (6 bases). The germline V and J ends were trimmed by 1 base and 6 bases, with 16 bases remaining between them. Germline-derived CDR1 and CDR2 are SGHVS and FQNEAQ. The CDR3 consists of 15 residues. CDR3 residues: CASSLGRGGLGEQYF. The CDR3, as DNA: TGTGCCAGCAGCTTAGGGAGGGGCGGTTTAGGCGAGCAGTACTTC.

The chain has TRBV7-9 and TRBJ1-4; D is perhaps TRBD1 (6 bases). Trimming left V 5 bases short and J 8 bases short, with 15 bases between. Germline values: CDR1 SEHNR, CDR2 FQNEAQ (reference sequence). The CDR3 runs 14 residues. Here the CDR3 reads CASSIDRTEEKLFF. CDR3 nucleotides: TGTGCCAGCAGCATAGACAGGACGGAAGAAAAACTGTTTTTT.

The chain carries TRBV29-1 and TRBJ2-7, with 7 bases fitting TRBD2. CDR1 SQVTM and CDR2 ANQGSEA come from the germline V gene. CDR3 length: 15 amino acids. J gave up 1 base and V 6 bases, and 12 bases lay outside the gene matches. The CDR3: CSVVTAGDASYEQYF. DNA of the CDR3: TGCAGCGTCGTTACTGCGGGAGATGCGTCCTACGAGCAGTACTTC.

In this sample, this clone turned up a few times. The chain carries TRBV1 and TRBJ1-5. TRBV1 is designated a pseudogene. The CDR3 covers 13 residues. The CDR3 coding sequence is TGCACCAGCAGCCCGGGACCGGTTCAGCCCCAGCATTTT. Translation: CTSSPGPVQPQHF.

The V and J genes are TRBV9 and TRBJ2-3; D is unclear. The germline V gene has CDR1 SGDLS and CDR2 YYNGEE. This CDR3 is 15 amino acids long. V was shortened by 0 bases and J by 4 bases, with 12 bases between the two germline ends. The CDR3 sequence: CASSVVALSSDTQYF. The CDR3 DNA is TGTGCCAGCAGCGTAGTCGCCCTGAGCTCAGATACGCAGTATTTT.

The gene calls are TRBV12-5 and TRBJ2-5; the D gene is possibly TRBD1 (5 bases). Trimming left V 6 bases short and J 7 bases short, with 15 bases between. The CDR3 runs 13 residues. Per germline, CDR1 LGHNT and CDR2 FRNRAP. CDR3 nucleotide sequence: TGTGCTAGTGGGGCCCCACAGGACGCGACCCAGTACTTC. It is translated as CASGAPQDATQYF.

This clone has just one count. This rearrangement joins TRBV29-1 to TRBJ2-1, with 12 bases aligning to TRBD2. Germline V lookup: CDR1 SQVTM, CDR2 ANQGSEA. The CDR3 consists of 16 residues. Germline trimming cut 6 bases from V and 0 bases from J; bases unmatched to any gene: 6. DNA for the CDR3: TGCAGCGTCCGCACTAGCGGGAGGAGCTCCTACAATGAGCAGTTCTTC. Protein product: CSVRTSGRSSYNEQFF.

The chain has TRBV4-3 and TRBJ2-7; a possible D gene is TRBD2 (5 bases). The ends were cut back, 0 bases at V and 4 bases at J, with 13 bases in the middle. Germline assignment: CDR1 LGHNA and CDR2 YSLEER. The CDR3 is 15 residues long. CDR3 nucleotides: TGCGCCAGCAGCCAAGAGCGGGCCCGGCAATACGAGCAGTACTTC. It yields the protein CASSQERARQYEQYF.

The V and J genes are TRBV30 and TRBJ1-1, with D possibly matching TRBD1 (6 bases). The CDR3 sequence is 14 residues long. Germline V gene data show CDR1 as GTSNPN and CDR2 as SVGIG (reference sequence). The ends were cut back, 5 bases at V and 10 bases at J, with 23 bases in the middle. The CDR3 sequence: CAWDTGTGGLTAFF. The CDR3 DNA follows: TGTGCCTGGGACACAGGGACGGGCGGGCTTACAGCTTTCTTT.

The gene calls are TRBV27 and TRBJ2-7; 8 bases align to TRBD1. The CDR3 runs 14 residues. Germline-derived CDR1 and CDR2 are MNHEY and SMNVEV (reference sequence). The V segment lost 3 bases and the J segment 5 bases; nucleotides outside the gene matches: 6. The CDR3 here is CASSLTGALHEQYF. The CDR3 DNA follows: TGTGCCAGCAGTTTGACAGGGGCCCTCCACGAGCAGTACTTC.

V and J are TRBV6-1 and TRBJ1-1, with D maybe TRBD1 (5 bases). V dropped 7 bases and J dropped 7 bases, with 16 bases sitting between them. The V gene's germline CDR1 is MNHNS and CDR2 SASEGT. This CDR3 has 13 residues. CDR3 DNA sequence: TGTGCCAGCATGGCGGGGCTATTGGGTGAAGCTTTCTTT. It specifies CASMAGLLGEAFF.

For the CDR3, the DNA is TGTGCCAGCAGCTTAGGGGGACTAGTCACAGATACGCAGTATTTT. Translating it yields CASSLGGLVTDTQYF. The rearrangement joins TRBV7-9 to TRBJ2-3; 8 nucleotides align to TRBD2. The CDR3 is 15 amino acids. V was pared by 1 base and J by 2 bases, with 2 bases of the junction left unmatched. The germline V gene encodes CDR1 SEHNR and CDR2 FQNEAQ (reference sequence).

This chain joins TRBV19 and TRBJ1-5; a possible D gene is TRBD1 (5 bases). CDR3 length: 15 residues. Between the trimmed V and J ends, which lost 5 bases and 6 bases, there was a span of 17 bases. Germline V lookup: CDR1 LNHDA, CDR2 SQIVND (reference sequence). CDR3 sequence reads: CASSPFGQGSQPQHF. CDR3 bases: TGTGCCAGTAGTCCCTTTGGGCAGGGTAGTCAGCCCCAGCATTTT.

The rearrangement joins TRBV10-3 to TRBJ1-5; D gene uncertain. This CDR3 has 14 residues. The germline CDR1 and CDR2 sequences are ENHRY and SYGVKD. Trimming took off 11 bases at V and 0 bases at J, with 14 bases between the two ends. The CDR3 region has the DNA TGTGCCTCCTGGGCCGGGGTTAGCAATCAGCCCCAGCATTTT. This sequence encodes CASWAGVSNQPQHF.

The rearrangement joins TRBV6-1 to TRBJ1-1; TRBD1 might be the D (5 bases). Looked up from germline, CDR1 is MNHNS and CDR2 is SASEGT. The CDR3 sequence is 19 residues long. Deletions cut 0 bases from V and 2 bases from J, with 22 bases between. CDR3 sequence reads: CASSEAPSGRRGFNTEAFF. In DNA form, the CDR3 reads TGTGCCAGCAGTGAAGCCCCTTCCGGCCGTAGGGGCTTCAACACTGAAGCTTTCTTT.

This clone was detected only once. The chain carries TRBV4-1 and TRBJ2-7; D call uncertain. The CDR3 consists of 14 residues. V was cut by 0 bases and J by 3 bases, with 9 bases left in between. Germline V CDR1 and CDR2: MGHRA, YSYEKL. DNA of the CDR3: TGCGCCAGCAGCCAAGATTTAGTAAACTACGAGCAGTACTTC. Protein: CASSQDLVNYEQYF.

This sequence joins TRBV4-1 and TRBJ1-5; D is undetermined. CDR1 and CDR2 (germline): MGHRA, YSYEKL. This CDR3 has 17 residues. V was clipped by 0 bases and J by 3 bases, with 15 bases between them. This chain's CDR3 is CASSQDPPRADNQPQHF. The CDR3 DNA sequence: TGCGCCAGCAGCCAAGATCCCCCGAGGGCTGACAATCAGCCCCAGCATTTT.

The CDR3 nucleotides are TGTGCCAGCAGTTTGGCTAACTACAATGAGCAGTTCTTC. Its translation: CASSLANYNEQFF. The chain recombines TRBV28 with TRBJ2-1; no firm D call. This CDR3 comprises 13 residues. The V gene's germline CDR1 is MDHEN and CDR2 SYDVKM. V shed 3 bases and J shed 3 bases, with 6 bases lying between them.

The chain has TRBV7-9 and TRBJ1-1; the D gene is possibly TRBD1 (6 bases). CDR1 is SEHNR and CDR2 is FQNEAQ in the germline V gene (reference sequence). This CDR3 spans 16 amino acids. V was trimmed by 5 bases and J by 5 bases, leaving 21 bases between them. The CDR3 here is CASSGMGTRGGTEAFF. The DNA for the CDR3 is TGTGCCAGCAGCGGAATGGGGACAAGGGGTGGGACTGAAGCTTTCTTT.